This T cell receptor (beta chain) was found in a study of T-cell memory formation after mild COVID-19 (dated by TCRdb to the early 2020s). Background for the entire study: TCR sequence clusters from the two donors were largely donor specific. T-cell clones expanding and contracting after mild COVID-19 in a couple of donors were tracked by longitudinal TCRalpha and TCRbeta repertoire sequencing. Two young, previously healthy adult volunteers, one female and one male, were included in the cohort.

The germline V gene supplies CDR1 SGHTA and CDR2 FQGTGA. From the cysteine up to the phenylalanine, the CDR3 has a length of 14 residues. Only the CDR3 part of the read is kept: 42 bases, read in frame from the first base. V lost 5 bases and J lost 7 bases; the stretch between them is 17 bases long. Overall results and qualifications from the work: Contracting CD4+ clones were located mainly in the CM and EM memory subsets, whereas CD8+ clones were found to be enriched in EMRA. The study included only a couple of mild cases, and larger cohorts that include severe cases with pre-infection samples were judged to be necessary. Clones that contracted from day 15 to 85 showed balanced CD4/CD8 phenotypes, whereas a second wave of clones that expanded from day 15 to 37 leaned towards CD4+. SARS-CoV-2 specificity was not confirmed for the second-wave clones peaking on day 37. Some responding clones were detected in pre-infection memory, suggesting pre-existing cross-reactive memory T cells joined the SARS-CoV-2 response.

PBMCs were isolated by Ficoll-Paque density gradient centrifugation. A remark on this clonotype: The antigen it recognizes is unknown. No base quality information exists; no much larger clone differs at one position.

The listed sequencing device is Illumina NovaSeq 6000. Using 5'RACE with constant-segment primers, TCRalpha and TCRbeta cDNA libraries were constructed, with sample barcodes and unique molecular identifiers added in the process. RNA was extracted from every sample with Trizol reagent. Amplification of the libraries took two PCR steps, and the second step added a second sample barcode plus Illumina TruSeq adapters. The libraries were sequenced on an Illumina NovaSeq using 2 x 150 bp paired-end reads. In the authors' own workflow: Demultiplexing of reads and collapsing into UMI-guided consensus sequences were performed with migec v1.2.7. With mixcr v2.1.11, UMI consensuses were aligned to TRA and TRB V and J templates and assembled into clonotypes. A clonotype was counted as expanded or contracted only when both edgeR and NoisET called the clonotype significant, with the noise models trained on biological replicates. For edgeR calls, the thresholds were a false discovery rate-adjusted p below 0.01 and a log2 fold-change of 1. PCA with hierarchical clustering of max-normalized trajectories of the 1000 most abundant clonotypes was used as exploratory dynamics analysis. Separately sequenced CD4+ and CD8+ repertoires were used to assign a CD4 or CD8 phenotype to each responding clone. TCRdb trimmed the raw reads at Q25, called clones with MiXCR and kept productive beta chains. Rows with a matching CDR3 protein are joined into one entry that keeps the most common DNA and genes. The V and J calls come from TCRdb's annotation, not from the publication. In this sample the table shows 190,000 or so distinct CDR3 sequences, roughly a tenth of which occur a single time. Approximately 3% of the sample lies in the top ten.

The sequenced material came from PBMCs or a T cell subset sorted from them (not recorded which). This receptor chain uses TRBV7-3 and TRBJ2-5, with a weak D call of TRBD2 (6 bases match). The receptor comes from a man younger than 30 who had mild COVID-19 (a few samples of this study predate the infection). The sample titles of this study are shuffled in the database, so cell type and time point are left out; the donor was told from shared clones. The CDR3 protein sequence reads: CASSPNRRGGTQYF. The nucleotide sequence reads as follows: TGTGCCAGCAGCCCGAACAGGCGGGGTGGGACCCAGTACTTC.